This T cell receptor (beta chain) was obtained from a study of blood T cell repertoires in COVID-19. About the study: Samples taken during acute and convalescent COVID-19 were collected in the United States, Italy and Spain.

The protocol was immunoSEQ multiplex PCR, while the TCRdb copy is restricted to in-frame clones and leaves out a portion. Altogether 250,000 to 350,000 clones are present, around nine tenths being singletons, with the ten largest covering approximately 10%. Patients of the Seattle cohort, enrolled during active infection, were followed longitudinally. The CDR3 covers 11 residues. The V gene's germline CDR1 is SEHNR and CDR2 FQNEAQ (reference sequence). Trimming at V came to 5 bases and at J to 15 bases, leaving 6 bases not matched to a gene. This receptor was taken from a woman aged 30 to 39 with COVID-19, enrolled during active disease. The sequenced sample consisted of peripheral blood. V and J are TRBV7-9 and TRBJ2-1, with 8 bases identical to TRBD1. CDR3 protein: CASSAGGAVFF. The CDR3 DNA sequence: TGTGCCAGCAGCGCAGGGGGCGCGGTGTTCTTC.